Below are 6 T cell receptor beta chains sequenced from a single sample in a study of cytomegalovirus exposure and HLA in healthy donors. Amplification used 60 Vbeta primers and 13 Jbeta primers. Generated by immunoSEQ multiplex PCR, the TCRdb table keeps only in-frame clones and is missing some. The sample contains under 200,000 clones, almost 80% of which appear only once. Sequenced sample: PBMCs. The origin of the receptors is a man aged 25 to 45 in good health and CMV-seronegative.

A single count supports this clone. The chain uses TRBV5-4 and TRBJ2-2; 7 nucleotides agree with TRBD2. The ends lost 3 bases at V and 5 bases at J; junction bases unmatched: 7. This CDR3 region has 15 residues. Per germline, CDR1 SGHNT and CDR2 YYREEE (reference sequence). CDR3 sequence (DNA): TGTGCCAGCAGCTCCTGGGACTACTATACCGGGGAGCTGTTTTTT. It is translated as CASSSWDYYTGELFF.

V is TRBV7-8 and J is TRBJ1-6; TRBD1 agrees at 7 bases. V gave up 5 bases and J gave up 9 bases; unmatched junction bases: 4. CDR1 SGHVS and CDR2 FQNEAQ come from the germline V gene. This CDR3 is built from 13 residues. The CDR3 sequence is CASSPTGASPLHF. The CDR3 DNA is TGTGCCAGCAGCCCTACAGGGGCTTCACCCCTCCACTTT.

The rearrangement uses TRBV11-1 and TRBJ1-2; tentatively, D is TRBD1 (5 bases). The CDR3 has 13 residues. V gave up 1 base and J gave up 2 bases, with 5 bases separating them. Germline assignment: CDR1 SGHAT and CDR2 FQDESV (reference sequence). Written as DNA, the CDR3 is TGTGCCAGCAGCTTAGGACAGAACTATGGCTACACCTTC. This sequence encodes CASSLGQNYGYTF.

This clone was seen more than once but under ten times. The CDR3 DNA sequence: TGTGCCAGCAGTTTGGGGGGGGGCTCTGGGGCCAACGTCCTGACTTTC. Its translation is CASSLGGGSGANVLTF. V and J are TRBV28 and TRBJ2-6; 7 bases agree with TRBD2. The CDR3 has 16 residues. CDR1 is MDHEN and CDR2 is SYDVKM in the germline V gene. With 3 bases clipped from V and 0 bases from J, the junction kept 2 bases outside the gene matches. The full variable domain, its missing parts supplied by reference TRBV28 and TRBJ2-6, is DVKVTQSSRYLVKRTGEKVFLECVQDMDHENMFWYRQDPGLGLRLIYFSYDVKMKEKGDIPEGYSVSREKKERFSLILESASTNQTSMYLCASSLGGGSGANVLTFGAGSRLTVL.

This chain links TRBV30 with TRBJ1-5; 7 positions agree with TRBD1. Germline CDR1 reads GTSNPN; CDR2 reads SVGIG (reference sequence). This CDR3 comprises 14 residues. The trim removed 3 bases at V and 3 bases at J, leaving 5 bases unmatched. The CDR3 spells CAWSPGQFNQPQHF. Here the CDR3 DNA reads TGTGCCTGGAGCCCGGGACAGTTCAATCAGCCCCAGCATTTT.

There are a few counts of this clone. The chain uses TRBV25-1 and TRBJ2-5; 7 bases map to TRBD2. J lost 4 bases, V lost 4 bases, and 9 bases had no gene match. The CDR3 contains 15 residues. CDR1 and CDR2 (germline): MGHDK, SYGVNS. CDR3 nucleotides: TGTGCCAGCAGTGCCCTGGTAGGGAGGGGAGAGACCCAGTACTTC. The encoded protein is CASSALVGRGETQYF.